This T cell receptor (beta chain) is from a study of T cell responses to AZD1222 COVID-19 vaccine. Study-level findings and limits: In the spike-specific TCR repertoire, nearly half reportedly target unmutated variant regions.

As concerns this clone: What it recognizes is unknown.

TCRdb's copy holds only in-frame clones and misses some; the assay was immunoSEQ multiplex PCR. The table includes some 170,000 clones, 92% detected once. The length of the CDR3 is 16 residues. V was cut by 4 bases and J by 2 bases, with 15 bases left in between. Germline assignment: CDR1 MNHEY and CDR2 SVGAGI. This sample comprised peripheral blood, obtained 28 days after the second AZD1222 dose. The rearrangement links TRBV6-5 to TRBJ1-5, with a tentative D call TRBD1 (5 bases). The TCR was taken from an adult who received the AZD1222 COVID-19 vaccine. CDR3 region: CASSSGLLEGNQPQHF. The CDR3 nucleotides read TGTGCCAGCAGTTCGGGACTCTTGGAGGGCAATCAGCCCCAGCATTTT.